This T cell receptor beta chain was obtained from a study of T cell responses to AZD1222 COVID-19 vaccine. Findings and limits, study-wide: Clonal diversity may have been underestimated in mostly white British donors. Seropositive status at baseline applied to only a handful of AZD1222 recipients. After the peak T cell response, and only then, were repertoires sampled. Spike-spanning, vaccine-associated CD4 TCRs were dominant at 160-218 and 743-854.

The table came from immunoSEQ multiplex PCR; TCRdb's copy has only in-frame clones and leaves some out. The table records approximately 120,000 clones, about 89% of them present only once. As concerns this clone: Antigen specificity is unknown.

This material consisted of peripheral blood, taken on day 0 of MenACWY control vaccination. The clonotype comes from an adult in good health.

CDR3: CASSLAIANEQFF. In nucleotides, the CDR3 is TGTGCCAGCAGCTTAGCGATAGCCAATGAGCAGTTCTTC. The V and J genes are TRBV7-9 and TRBJ2-1; D unresolved. The CDR3 is made up of 13 amino acids. The germline gives CDR1 SEHNR, CDR2 FQNEAQ (reference sequence). Trimming took 0 bases from V and 6 from J, leaving 6 bases between them. The whole variable domain, remainder taken from reference TRBV7-9 and TRBJ2-1, is DTGVSQNPRHKITKRGQNVTFRCDPISEHNRLYWYRQTLGQGPEFLTYFQNEAQLEKSRLLSDRFSAERPKGSFSTLEIQRTEQGDSAMYLCASSLAIANEQFFGPGTRLTVL.